The next 4 T cell receptor beta chains were all read from a single sample in a study of blood T cell repertoires in COVID-19 (dated by TCRdb to between 2020 and 2021). The library was produced with the immunoSEQ multiplex PCR assay. The immuneACCESS repertoire file appears here via TCRdb, limited to in-frame rearrangements. These files lack a portion of the clones; in checked studies, under half of the deficit traces to unresolved V genes, and the cause of the others is not known. For this sample there are almost 400,000 clones; more than 70% appear just once. About 2.3% of the sample belongs to the ten largest clones. Sample: peripheral blood. These receptors were obtained from an older woman with COVID-19, enrolled during active disease.

Only one count was recorded for this clone. The chain links TRBV11-3 to TRBJ2-1; TRBD1 aligns across 8 bases. Trimming removed 4 bases from V and 8 bases from J; junction bases left unmatched: 4. CDR1 SGHNT and CDR2 YENEEA come from the germline V gene. This CDR3 comprises 13 residues. CDR3 sequence reads: CASSSQGAHEQFF. For the CDR3, the DNA is TGTGCCAGCAGCTCCCAGGGGGCCCATGAGCAGTTCTTC. Using reference TRBV11-3 and TRBJ2-1 for the parts outside the CDR3, the full variable domain is EAGVVQSPRYKIIEKKQPVAFWCNPISGHNTLYWYLQNLGQGPELLIRYENEEAVDDSQLPKDRFSAERLKGVDSTLKIQPAELGDSAVYLCASSSQGAHEQFFGPGTRLTVL.

The gene calls are TRBV4-2 and TRBJ1-2, with 8 bases aligning to TRBD1. Germline lookup yields CDR1 LGHNA and CDR2 YNFKEQ. The CDR3 has 20 amino acids. The V segment lost 1 base and the J segment 2 bases; nucleotides outside the gene matches: 18. The CDR3 reads CASSQGDLGTGRSPNYGYTF. CDR3 DNA sequence: TGTGCCAGCAGCCAAGGGGATTTGGGGACAGGCCGTTCCCCCAACTATGGCTACACCTTC.

V gene TRBV2 combines with J gene TRBJ1-1; D call uncertain. This CDR3 has 13 amino acids. Between the trimmed V and J ends, which lost 0 bases and 4 bases, there was a span of 6 bases. Per germline, CDR1 SNHLY and CDR2 FYNNEI. This chain's CDR3 is CASSEAPSTEAFF. The CDR3 bases are TGTGCCAGCAGTGAAGCGCCCAGCACTGAAGCTTTCTTT. Full variable domain (remainder filled in from reference TRBV2 and TRBJ1-1): EPEVTQTPSHQVTQMGQEVILRCVPISNHLYFYWYRQILGQKVEFLVSFYNNEISEKSEIFDDQFSVERPDGSNFTLKIRSTKLEDSAMYFCASSEAPSTEAFFGQGTRLTVV.

The chain combines TRBV7-9 with TRBJ1-4, with D unclear. Germline CDR1 and CDR2: SEHNR and FQNEAQ (reference sequence). The CDR3 sequence is 11 residues long. Trimming removed 11 bases from V and 10 bases from J, with 14 bases in between. This CDR3 reads CASVLEGKLFF. The DNA for the CDR3 is TGTGCCTCAGTCCTCGAGGGAAAACTGTTTTTT.